The 21 T cell receptor beta chains below were found in one sample sequenced in a study of response to subunit inactivated influenza vaccine. A single record per CDR3 protein comes from TCRdb applying MiXCR to the RT-PCR reads. The data show over 800,000 distinct CDR3 sequences, approximately 22% seen once. Sequenced material: PBMCs from blood, taken roughly 5 days after vaccination. These receptor sequences come from a man in his fifties who received an inactivated influenza vaccine.

This clonotype was detected many times. This chain links TRBV18 with TRBJ2-5; D unresolved. Trimming removed 8 bases at V and 0 bases at J, with 7 bases between. CDR3 length equals 12 residues. Germline CDR1 reads KGHSH; CDR2 reads LQKENI. In nucleotides, the CDR3 is TGTGCCAGCAGCCCGTACCAAGAGACCCAGTACTTC. Translating it yields CASSPYQETQYF.

The chain couples TRBV5-1 to TRBJ2-1, with D hard to call. The CDR3 has 11 amino acids. Germline V gene data show CDR1 as SGHRS and CDR2 as YFSETQ. V lost 3 bases and J lost 8, with 6 bases in between. CDR3 sequence reads: CASSYADEQFF. The CDR3 bases are TGCGCCAGCAGCTACGCTGATGAGCAGTTCTTC. Complete variable domain (other parts from reference TRBV5-1 and TRBJ2-1): KAGVTQTPRYLIKTRGQQVTLSCSPISGHRSVSWYQQTPGQGLQFLFEYFSETQRNKGNFPGRFSGRQFSNSRSEMNVSTLELGDSALYLCASSYADEQFFGPGTRLTVL.

This chain joins TRBV5-1 and TRBJ2-1; perhaps TRBD1 as D (5 bases). Trimming pared 4 bases from V and 0 bases from J, leaving 14 bases between. Per germline, CDR1 SGHRS and CDR2 YFSETQ. The CDR3 extends over 16 amino acids. CDR3 sequence reads: CASSQGPDHSYNEQFF. CDR3 sequence (DNA): TGCGCCAGCAGCCAGGGCCCCGACCACTCCTACAATGAGCAGTTCTTC.

This clonotype was counted between two and nine times. The chain combines TRBV12-3 or TRBV12-4 with TRBJ2-2, with D perhaps assigned TRBD1 or TRBD2 (5 bases each). V was pared by 5 bases and J by 2 bases, with 12 bases between. The CDR3 length is 15 residues. CDR3 amino acids: CASSGGQGNTGELFF. CDR3 nucleotides: TGTGCCAGCAGTGGCGGGCAGGGAAACACCGGGGAGCTGTTTTTT.

Many counts were recorded for this clonotype. This chain links TRBV28 with TRBJ1-5; D not certain. CDR3 length: 15 amino acids. In germline, CDR1 is MDHEN, CDR2 SYDVKM. Trimming cost V 1 base and J 4 bases, with 11 bases left between them. CDR3 region: CASSLYGVGNQPQHF. CDR3 DNA: TGTGCCAGCAGTTTATACGGGGTAGGGAATCAGCCCCAGCATTTT.

The rearrangement joins TRBV24-1 to TRBJ1-1; unclear D gene. The V gene lost 10 bases and the J gene lost 2 bases, with 16 bases spanning the gap. This CDR3 is built from 14 residues. Germline CDR1 KGHDR, CDR2 SFDVKD. CDR3 nucleotides: TGTGCCACTGCAGCGACGGGTGGAAACACTGAAGCTTTCTTT. Protein product: CATAATGGNTEAFF.

This clonotype was counted between two and nine times. The chain employs TRBV12-3 or TRBV12-4 and TRBJ2-7, with 12 bases aligning to TRBD2. J gave up 3 bases and V 5 bases, and 5 bases lay outside the gene matches. The CDR3 covers 15 residues. CDR3 sequence reads: CASSPRLAGVYEQYF. In DNA, the CDR3 is TGTGCCAGCAGTCCCCGACTAGCGGGAGTCTACGAGCAGTACTTC.

This clonotype was observed a handful of times. The rearrangement links TRBV12-3 or TRBV12-4 to TRBJ2-7; 9 positions agree with TRBD1. Unmatched junction bases numbered 8, after V lost 4 bases and J lost 4 bases. The CDR3 spans 15 residues. The CDR3 nucleotides read TGTGCCAGCAGTTCCTTCGGGACAGGGCCATACGAGCAGTACTTC. It encodes CASSSFGTGPYEQYF.

This clonotype was observed a few times. The rearrangement joins TRBV13 to TRBJ2-7; 7 bases agree with TRBD2. Per the germline V gene, CDR1 is PRHDT and CDR2 is FYEKMQ (reference sequence). The CDR3 loop spans 16 amino acids. With V trimmed by 2 bases and J by 1 base, 8 bases remained unmatched. As DNA, the CDR3 is TGTGCCAGCAGCTTAAGAGGCAGCGGGAAGTCCTACGAGCAGTACTTC. This encodes CASSLRGSGKSYEQYF.

V is TRBV29-1 and J is TRBJ1-1; TRBD1 aligns across 9 bases. This CDR3 is 15 amino acids long. CDR1 SQVTM and CDR2 ANQGSEA come from the germline V gene. J was trimmed by 0 bases and V by 7 bases; bases with no gene match: 9. The CDR3 region is CSAGTGNNMNTEAFF. Here the CDR3 DNA reads TGCAGCGCTGGGACAGGGAATAATATGAACACTGAAGCTTTCTTT. Full variable domain (remainder filled in from reference TRBV29-1 and TRBJ1-1): SAVISQKPSRDICQRGTSLTIQCQVDSQVTMMFWYRQQPGQSLTLIATANQGSEATYESGFVIDKFPISRPNLTFSTLTVSNMSPEDSSIYLCSAGTGNNMNTEAFFGQGTRLTVV.

The chain carries TRBV20-1 and TRBJ1-5; 7 bases map to TRBD1. The CDR3 consists of 14 residues. The V gene's germline CDR1 is DFQATT and CDR2 SNEGSKA (reference sequence). The V and J ends lost 3 bases and 4 bases, in that order; junction bases with no gene match: 6. CDR3 nucleotides: TGCAGTGCTAGCCGGGCACAGGGGAATCAGCCCCAGCATTTT. It specifies CSASRAQGNQPQHF.

The rearrangement uses TRBV3-1 and TRBJ2-1; 12 bases line up with TRBD2. J gave up 6 bases and V 6 bases, and 9 bases lay outside the gene matches. The CDR3 consists of 16 residues. The germline CDR1 and CDR2 sequences are LGHDT and YNNKEL (reference sequence). The CDR3 reads CASRASSGRALNEQFF. CDR3 sequence (DNA): TGTGCCAGCAGGGCTTCTAGCGGGAGGGCCCTCAATGAGCAGTTCTTC.

J is TRBJ1-2 and V is TRBV3-1; no firm D call. V was cut by 6 bases and J by 2 bases, with 13 bases left in between. The germline gives CDR1 LGHDT, CDR2 YNNKEL (reference sequence). CDR3 length: 14 residues. The CDR3 DNA sequence: TGTGCCAGCAGGGAGAATCAGGTGAACTATGGCTACACCTTC. Amino acid sequence: CASRENQVNYGYTF. Supplemented by reference TRBV3-1 and TRBJ1-2, the full variable domain reads DTAVSQTPKYLVTQMGNDKSIKCEQNLGHDTMYWYKQDSKKFLKIMFSYNNKELIINETVPNRFSPKSPDKAHLNLHINSLELGDSAVYFCASRENQVNYGYTFGSGTRLTVV.

The chain's CDR3 is CSARDQAGWQETQYF. DNA of the CDR3: TGCAGTGCTAGAGATCAGGCAGGATGGCAAGAGACCCAGTACTTC. V gene TRBV20-1 combines with J gene TRBJ2-5; D unclear. The V end lost 0 bases, the J end lost 2 bases, and 13 bases lay between the germline ends. Germline V CDR1 and CDR2: DFQATT, SNEGSKA (reference sequence). The CDR3 runs 15 residues.

The chain recombines TRBV7-3 with TRBJ2-3; a possible D gene is TRBD1 (5 bases). V gave up 0 bases and J gave up 6 bases, with 10 bases separating them. The CDR3 spans 14 residues. Germline V gene sequence: CDR1 SGHTA, CDR2 FQGTGA. The CDR3 nucleotides read TGTGCCAGCAGCTTAACGGCAGGGTCCGATACGCAGTATTTT. Translated, it gives CASSLTAGSDTQYF.

This chain connects TRBV30 to TRBJ2-7, with D uncertain. Germline loops: CDR1 GTSNPN, CDR2 SVGIG (reference sequence). The CDR3 contains 11 residues. V was cut by 1 base and J by 3 bases, with 4 bases left in between. The CDR3 loop is CAWSAGYEQYF. The CDR3 region has the DNA TGTGCCTGGAGTGCCGGCTACGAGCAGTACTTC. The whole variable domain, remainder taken from reference TRBV30 and TRBJ2-7, is SQTIHQWPATLVQPVGSPLSLECTVEGTSNPNLYWYRQAAGRGLQLLFYSVGIGQISSEVPQNLSASRPQDRQFILSSKKLLLSDSGFYLCAWSAGYEQYFGPGTRLTVT.

This clonotype showed up just a few times. The chain couples TRBV20-1 to TRBJ1-6, with D tentatively TRBD1 (5 bases). The CDR3 is 14 residues long. Trimming removed 6 bases from V and 6 bases from J, with 15 bases in between. Germline CDR1 is DFQATT and CDR2 is SNEGSKA (reference sequence). CDR3 amino acids: CSARSGASNSPLHF. CDR3 coding DNA: TGCAGTGCCAGAAGCGGGGCAAGTAATTCACCCCTCCACTTT.

The chain joins TRBV6-1 to TRBJ2-3; D might be TRBD2 (5 bases). CDR3 size: 13 residues. Germline V gene data show CDR1 as MNHNS and CDR2 as SASEGT. V was pared by 7 bases and J by 4 bases, with 12 bases between. CDR3 DNA: TGTGCCAGCATGACGGGGTATCCAGATACGCAGTATTTT. This sequence encodes CASMTGYPDTQYF.

The gene calls are TRBV5-1 and TRBJ2-7; unclear D gene. Trimming took 4 bases from V and 1 from J, leaving 12 bases between them. Germline V gene data show CDR1 as SGHRS and CDR2 as YFSETQ. The CDR3 length is 14 residues. This CDR3 is CASSLEHPSYEQYF. The CDR3, as DNA: TGCGCCAGCAGCCTGGAGCATCCATCCTACGAGCAGTACTTC. Based on the CDR3 plus reference TRBV5-1 and TRBJ2-7, the full variable domain is KAGVTQTPRYLIKTRGQQVTLSCSPISGHRSVSWYQQTPGQGLQFLFEYFSETQRNKGNFPGRFSGRQFSNSRSEMNVSTLELGDSALYLCASSLEHPSYEQYFGPGTRLTVT.

This clonotype turned up a few times. CDR3 in DNA: TGTGCCAGCAGCTTAGGATCCAATCGGGGCGTCAATGAGCAGTTCTTC. Protein product: CASSLGSNRGVNEQFF. The J gene is TRBJ2-1, the V gene TRBV7-2; possibly TRBD1 or TRBD2 for D (5 bases each). Between the trimmed V and J ends, which lost 1 base and 6 bases, there was a span of 16 bases. The CDR3 contains 16 residues. Germline CDR1 and CDR2: SGHTA and FQGNSA.

The sample holds a few counts of this clonotype. The chain joins TRBV27 to TRBJ1-1; 11 bases map to TRBD1. Germline-derived CDR1 and CDR2 are MNHEY and SMNVEV (reference sequence). The CDR3 spans 16 residues. J was trimmed by 4 bases and V by 6 bases; bases with no gene match: 10. The CDR3 coding sequence is TGTGCCAGCAGCCACCGGACAGGGGGCTGGGGCACTGAAGCTTTCTTT. It yields the protein CASSHRTGGWGTEAFF.